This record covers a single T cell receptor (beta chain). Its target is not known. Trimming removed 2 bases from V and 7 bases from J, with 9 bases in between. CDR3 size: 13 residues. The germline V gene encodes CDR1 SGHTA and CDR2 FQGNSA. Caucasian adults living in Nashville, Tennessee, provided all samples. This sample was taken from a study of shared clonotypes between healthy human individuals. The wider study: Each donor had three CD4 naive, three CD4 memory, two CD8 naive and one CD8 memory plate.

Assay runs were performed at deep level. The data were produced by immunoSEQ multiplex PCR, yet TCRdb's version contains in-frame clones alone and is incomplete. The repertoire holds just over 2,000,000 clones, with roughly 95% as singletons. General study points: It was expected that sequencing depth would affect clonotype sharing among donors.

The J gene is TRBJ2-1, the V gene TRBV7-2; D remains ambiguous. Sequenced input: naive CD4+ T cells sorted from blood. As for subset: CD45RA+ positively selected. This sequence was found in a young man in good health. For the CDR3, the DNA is TGTGCCAGCAGCTTATTTGGGGAAAATGAGCAGTTCTTC. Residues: CASSLFGENEQFF.